This T cell receptor beta chain was sequenced in a study of cytomegalovirus exposure and HLA in healthy donors. Study summary: Among the roughly 400 genotyped donors, around 85% were placed in the Caucasian-associated ancestry cluster. General study points: Reportedly, cytomegalovirus status was diagnosed with high sensitivity and specificity. A missense variant in DCLRE1C was later tied to TCR beta V- and J-gene trimming.

Comments on this clone: The antigen remains unidentified.

The PCR had 60 Vbeta and 13 Jbeta primers. TCRdb's table, derived via immunoSEQ multiplex PCR, lists solely in-frame clones and lacks some. Altogether under 150,000 clones are present, approximately 83% being singletons, with the ten largest covering more than 4%. Trimming took off 8 bases at V and 4 bases at J, with 11 bases between the two ends. Germline assignment: CDR1 WSHSY and CDR2 SAAADI. This CDR3 contains 12 residues. This chain connects TRBV10-2 to TRBJ1-1; tentatively, D is TRBD1 (5 bases). The sample was PBMCs. This clonotype originated in a middle-aged man in good health and CMV-seropositive. The CDR3 nucleotides are TGCGCCAGCTCGACGGGGGTCACTGAAGCTTTCTTT. This gives the protein CASSTGVTEAFF.